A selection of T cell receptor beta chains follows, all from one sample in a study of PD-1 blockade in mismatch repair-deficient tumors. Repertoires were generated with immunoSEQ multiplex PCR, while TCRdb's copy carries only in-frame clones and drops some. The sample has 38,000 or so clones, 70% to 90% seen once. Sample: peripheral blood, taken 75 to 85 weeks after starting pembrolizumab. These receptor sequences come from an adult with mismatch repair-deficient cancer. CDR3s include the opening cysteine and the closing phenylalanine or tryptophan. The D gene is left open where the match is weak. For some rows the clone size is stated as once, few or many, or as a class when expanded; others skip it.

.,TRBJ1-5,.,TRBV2,TGTGCCAGCAGTGAAGCCGGGGGCTGGGGGCCCCAGCATTTT,CASSEAGGWGPQHF
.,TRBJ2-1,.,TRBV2,TGTGCCAGCGGGCCCTACAATGAGCAGTTCTTC,CASGPYNEQFF
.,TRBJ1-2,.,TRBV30,TGTGCCTGGAATTTTAAGGTGCGCTATGGCTACACCTTC,CAWNFKVRYGYTF
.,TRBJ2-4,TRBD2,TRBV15,TGTGCCACCAGCGAGGGACTAGATTTAAACATTCAGTACTTC,CATSEGLDLNIQYF
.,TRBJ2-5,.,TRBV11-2,TGTGCCAGCAGCTTGAAACCCGAAAAAGAGACCCAGTACTTC,CASSLKPEKETQYF
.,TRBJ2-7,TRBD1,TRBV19,TGTGCCAGTAAAGGACAGGGTTTCTACGAGCAGTACTTC,CASKGQGFYEQYF
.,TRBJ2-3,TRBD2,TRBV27,TGTGCCAGCAGTTTAGTCGCGGGAGAGTCAGATACGCAGTATTTT,CASSLVAGESDTQYF
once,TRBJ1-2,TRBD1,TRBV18,TGTGCCAGCTCTGGGACAGGGTTTTTCACCTTC,CASSGTGFFTF
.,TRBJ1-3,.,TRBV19,TGTGCCAGTATGGACAGAACTTTCTCTGGAAACACCATATATTTT,CASMDRTFSGNTIYF
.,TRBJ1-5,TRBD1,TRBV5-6,TGTGCCAGCAGCTTGAGACAGGGTCGAGGTCAGCCCCAGCATTTT,CASSLRQGRGQPQHF
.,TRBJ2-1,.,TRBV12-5,TGTGCTAGTGGTTTGATCGGGCCCACGGAGCAGTTCTTC,CASGLIGPTEQFF
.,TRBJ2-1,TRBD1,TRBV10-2,TGCGCCAGCAGTCGCCCAAGGACAGGGGTGTCCAATGAGCAGTTCTTC,CASSRPRTGVSNEQFF
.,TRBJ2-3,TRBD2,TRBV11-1,TGTGCCAGCAGCTTAGGGGTCCGCGGGAGGGCCAAAGATACGCAGTATTTT,CASSLGVRGRAKDTQYF
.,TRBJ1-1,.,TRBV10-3,TGTGCCATCAGTGAGTCTCTAGGTGGGGCTTTCTTT,CAISESLGGAFF
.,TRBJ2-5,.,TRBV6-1,TGTGCCAGCACCCCCGAGGGACAAGAAGAGACCCAGTACTTC,CASTPEGQEETQYF
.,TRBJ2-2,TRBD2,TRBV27,TGTGCCAGCAGTTTCGTCCGTGGGACTACCCTTATCGGCGGGGAGCTGTTTTTT,CASSFVRGTTLIGGELFF
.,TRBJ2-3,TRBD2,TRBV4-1,TGCGCCAGCAGCCAGGATTTCCTAGCGGGCGGGCGGGATACGCAGTATTTT,CASSQDFLAGGRDTQYF
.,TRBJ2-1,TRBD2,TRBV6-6,TGTGCCAGCAAAGGAATTAGCGGGAGGTTAGTCAATGAGCAGTTCTTC,CASKGISGRLVNEQFF
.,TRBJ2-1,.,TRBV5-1,TGCGTCAGCAGGATGGAGTCTTATTACAATGAGCAGTTCTTC,CVSRMESYYNEQFF
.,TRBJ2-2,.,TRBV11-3,TGTGCCAGCAGCTTAATAGTGTCCGGGGAGCTGTTTTTT,CASSLIVSGELFF
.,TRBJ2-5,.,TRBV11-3,TGTGCCAGCAGCTTAGGCCCAGGAGAGACCCAGTACTTC,CASSLGPGETQYF
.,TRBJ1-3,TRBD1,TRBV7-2,TGTGCCAGCAGCTTAGCGAAGGGACAGGGTGACACCATATATTTT,CASSLAKGQGDTIYF
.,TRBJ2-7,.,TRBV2,TGTGCCAGCAGTGGGGTCGTCTACGAGCAGTACTTC,CASSGVVYEQYF
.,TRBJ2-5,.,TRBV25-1,TGTGCCAGCAGTGTGGGGCAGGGCGGCAAGACCCAGTACTTC,CASSVGQGGKTQYF
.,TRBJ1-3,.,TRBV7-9,TGTGCCAGCAGCTTAGCCAGGGATGGAAACACCATATATTTT,CASSLARDGNTIYF
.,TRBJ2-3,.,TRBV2,TGTGCCATCCTCCGGAGACTAGGCACAGATACGCAGTATTTT,CAILRRLGTDTQYF
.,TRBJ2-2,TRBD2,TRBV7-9,TGTGCCAGCAGCTCCGGGATGGGACTAGCGGGAACGAACACCGGGGAGCTGTTTTTT,CASSSGMGLAGTNTGELFF
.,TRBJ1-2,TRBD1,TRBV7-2,TGTGCCAGCAGCCTAGGACAGGGGGCGCGATATGGCTACACCTTC,CASSLGQGARYGYTF
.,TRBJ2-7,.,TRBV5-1,TGCGCCAGCCGACCCCAGGGAGATGGTTACGAGCAGTACTTC,CASRPQGDGYEQYF
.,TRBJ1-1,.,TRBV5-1,TGCGCCAGCAGCGAGGGCGGGCGGACTGAAGCTTTCTTT,CASSEGGRTEAFF
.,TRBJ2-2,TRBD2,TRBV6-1,TGTGCCAGCGAGCGGGAGAGGAACACCGGGGAGCTGTTTTTT,CASERERNTGELFF
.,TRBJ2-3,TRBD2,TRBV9,TGTGCCAGCAGCGTAGGGGTAGCGGGAGCGGTAGATACGCAGTATTTT,CASSVGVAGAVDTQYF
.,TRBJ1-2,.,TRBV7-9,TGTGCCAGCAGCTCCGGGAGGGGGTATGGCTACACCTTC,CASSSGRGYGYTF
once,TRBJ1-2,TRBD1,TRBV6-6,TGTGCCAGCAGTTACGAAGGGACAGGGAACTATGGCTACACCTTC,CASSYEGTGNYGYTF
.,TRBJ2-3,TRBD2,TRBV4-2,TGTGCCAGCAGCCGCACTAGCGGGGGGGTGACTAGCACAGATACGCAGTATTTT,CASSRTSGGVTSTDTQYF
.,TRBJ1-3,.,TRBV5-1,TGCGCCAGCAGCTGGTTAAGAGACTCTGGAAACACCATATATTTT,CASSWLRDSGNTIYF